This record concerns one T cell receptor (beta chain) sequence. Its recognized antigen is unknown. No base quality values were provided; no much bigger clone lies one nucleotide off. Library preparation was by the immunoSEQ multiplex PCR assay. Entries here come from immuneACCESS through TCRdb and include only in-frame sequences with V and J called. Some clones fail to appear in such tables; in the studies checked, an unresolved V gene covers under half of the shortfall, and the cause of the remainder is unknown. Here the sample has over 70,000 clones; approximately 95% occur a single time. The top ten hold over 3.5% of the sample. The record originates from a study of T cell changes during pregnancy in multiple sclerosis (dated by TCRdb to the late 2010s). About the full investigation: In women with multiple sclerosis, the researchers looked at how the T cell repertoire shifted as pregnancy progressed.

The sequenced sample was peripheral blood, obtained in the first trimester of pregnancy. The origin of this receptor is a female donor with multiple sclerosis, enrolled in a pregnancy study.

For the CDR3, the sequence is CASNHGGLPYEQYF. Read as DNA, the sequence is TGTGCCAGCAACCACGGGGGGCTACCCTACGAGCAGTACTTC. The chain uses TRBV2 and TRBJ2-7, with a tentative D gene TRBD2 over 7 matching bases. The CDR3 spans 14 residues, from the cysteine through the phenylalanine. Of the read, only the CDR3 DNA is kept; its 42 bases are in frame from base 1. The germline V gene sets CDR1 to SNHLY and CDR2 to FYNNEI. The V end loses 7 bases and the J end loses 2 bases, and a stretch of 15 bases separates them.